Detailed here is one TCR beta chain. Its antigen remains unknown. Profiled with immunoSEQ multiplex PCR; TCRdb holds only in-frame clones, not every one. The sample shows 95,000 to 100,000 clones, 88% of them seen only once. These data come from a study of T cell responses to AZD1222 COVID-19 vaccine. Notes on the study in general: Donor demographics were predominantly white British with a female majority; clonal diversity may be underestimated. Spike-specific TCR breadth and depth grew following two AZD1222 doses. Among spike-specific TCRs, nearly half reportedly target unmutated variant regions. No day 14 peak samples; only post-peak repertoires were characterized.

CDR3 length: 15 residues. The germline gives CDR1 SGDLS, CDR2 YYNGEE. The V and J ends lost 3 bases and 7 bases respectively, with 18 bases between them. Sequences were derived from peripheral blood, sampled 28 days after the second AZD1222 dose. The source is an adult who received the AZD1222 COVID-19 vaccine. The gene calls are TRBV9 and TRBJ2-3; D possibly corresponds to TRBD1 (8 bases). The CDR3 sequence: CASSGTGGGLHTQYF. The CDR3 DNA is TGTGCCAGCAGCGGAACAGGGGGGGGCTTACATACGCAGTATTTT. Using reference TRBV9 and TRBJ2-3 for the parts outside the CDR3, the full variable domain is DSGVTQTPKHLITATGQRVTLRCSPRSGDLSVYWYQQSLDQGLQFLIQYYNGEERAKGNILERFSAQQFPDLHSELNLSSLELGDSALYFCASSGTGGGLHTQYFGPGTRLTVL.